Many counts were recorded for the clone carrying this TCR beta chain. This record belongs to a study of identical twins' blood T cells. About the research overall: About 50 million reads came from 12 libraries, six alpha, six beta.

TCRdb reprocessed the 5' RACE reads via MiXCR and lists one record per CDR3 protein. Counted here are 350,000 to 400,000 distinct CDR3 sequences, roughly 28% occurring once; the ten biggest clones make up about 6.1%. This CDR3 has 13 residues. The germline V gene encodes CDR1 MNHEY and CDR2 SMNVEV (reference sequence). V gave up 4 bases and J gave up 6 bases, with 9 bases separating them. Specimen: PBMCs. This receptor was taken from a woman aged 18 to 55 in good health. This chain connects TRBV27 to TRBJ2-2; TRBD1 might be the D (5 bases). The CDR3 loop is CASSSQGPGELFF. In DNA, the CDR3 is TGTGCCAGCAGTTCGCAGGGTCCCGGGGAGCTGTTTTTT.